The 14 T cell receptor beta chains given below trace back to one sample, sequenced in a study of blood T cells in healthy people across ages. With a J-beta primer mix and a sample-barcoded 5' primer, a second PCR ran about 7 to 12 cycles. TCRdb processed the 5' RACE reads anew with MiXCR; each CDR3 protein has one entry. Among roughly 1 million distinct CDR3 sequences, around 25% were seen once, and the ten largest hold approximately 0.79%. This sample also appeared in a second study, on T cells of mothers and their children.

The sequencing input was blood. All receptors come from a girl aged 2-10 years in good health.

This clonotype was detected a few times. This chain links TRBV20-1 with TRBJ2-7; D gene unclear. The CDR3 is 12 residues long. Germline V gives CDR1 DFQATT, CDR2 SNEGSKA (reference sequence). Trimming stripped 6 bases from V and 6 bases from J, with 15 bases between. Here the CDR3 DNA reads TGCAGTGCGGCCTCGCCACCCCTCGAGCAGTACTTC. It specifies CSAASPPLEQYF.

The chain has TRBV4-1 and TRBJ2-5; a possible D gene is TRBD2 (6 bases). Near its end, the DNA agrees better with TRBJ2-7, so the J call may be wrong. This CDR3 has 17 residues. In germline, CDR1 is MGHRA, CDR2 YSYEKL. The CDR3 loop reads CASSQRAPGLSPYEQYF. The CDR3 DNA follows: TGCGCCAGCAGCCAAAGGGCACCGGGACTGTCCCCCTACGAGCAGTACTTC.

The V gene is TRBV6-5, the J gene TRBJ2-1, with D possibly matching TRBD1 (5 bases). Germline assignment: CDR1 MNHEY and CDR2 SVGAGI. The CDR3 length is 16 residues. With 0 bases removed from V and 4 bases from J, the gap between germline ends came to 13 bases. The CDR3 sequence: CASSYSGRERYNEQFF. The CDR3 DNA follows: TGTGCCAGCAGTTACTCCGGCAGGGAAAGGTACAATGAGCAGTTCTTC.

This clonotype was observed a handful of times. The CDR3 bases are TGTGCCAGCAAGGGGCGGGAGGCCCCAGATACGCAGTATTTT. This gives the protein CASKGREAPDTQYF. The chain is built from TRBV6-1 and TRBJ2-3; 8 nucleotides line up with TRBD2. Germline loops: CDR1 MNHNS, CDR2 SASEGT. The CDR3 has 14 residues. V shed 7 bases and J 4 bases; nucleotides not matched to a gene: 7.

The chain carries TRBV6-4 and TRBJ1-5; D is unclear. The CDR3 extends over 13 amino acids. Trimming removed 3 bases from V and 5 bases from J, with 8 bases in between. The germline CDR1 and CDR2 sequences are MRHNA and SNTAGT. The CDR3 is CASSEYRDQPQHF. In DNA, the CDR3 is TGTGCCAGCAGTGAATATAGGGATCAGCCCCAGCATTTT.

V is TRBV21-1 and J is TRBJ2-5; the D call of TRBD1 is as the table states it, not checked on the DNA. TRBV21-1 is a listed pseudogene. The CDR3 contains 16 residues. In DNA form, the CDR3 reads TGTGCCAGCAATGTCCATCCGGGGACAGGCCAAGAGACCCAGTACTTC. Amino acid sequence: CASNVHPGTGQETQYF.

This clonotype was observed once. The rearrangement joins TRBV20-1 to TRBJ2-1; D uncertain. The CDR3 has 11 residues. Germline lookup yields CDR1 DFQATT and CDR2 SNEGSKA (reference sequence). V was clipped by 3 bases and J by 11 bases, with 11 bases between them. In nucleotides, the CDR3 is TGCAGTGCTAGGAACATCGATAAGCAGTTCTTC. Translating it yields CSARNIDKQFF.

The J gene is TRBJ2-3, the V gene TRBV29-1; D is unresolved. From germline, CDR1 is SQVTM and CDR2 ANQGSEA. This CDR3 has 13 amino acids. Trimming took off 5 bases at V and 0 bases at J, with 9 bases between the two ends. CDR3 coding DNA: TGCAGCGTTTTTTTTGCTAGCACAGATACGCAGTATTTT. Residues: CSVFFASTDTQYF.

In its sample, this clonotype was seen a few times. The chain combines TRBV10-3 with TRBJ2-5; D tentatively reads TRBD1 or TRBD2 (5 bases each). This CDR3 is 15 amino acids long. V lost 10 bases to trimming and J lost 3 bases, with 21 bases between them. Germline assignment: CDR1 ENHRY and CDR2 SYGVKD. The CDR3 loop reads CATGLPGPGKETQYF. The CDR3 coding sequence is TGTGCCACTGGACTGCCGGGACCAGGAAAAGAGACCCAGTACTTC.

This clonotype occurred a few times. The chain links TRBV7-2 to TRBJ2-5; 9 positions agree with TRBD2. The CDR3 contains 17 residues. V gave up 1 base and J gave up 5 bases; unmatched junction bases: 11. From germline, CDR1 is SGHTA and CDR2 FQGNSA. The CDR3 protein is CASSLGGGDPSWETQYF. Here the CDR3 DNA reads TGTGCCAGCAGCTTAGGCGGGGGGGACCCATCTTGGGAGACCCAGTACTTC.

The CDR3 DNA sequence: TGCGCCAGCAGCCCCGGAGATTGGCCTTATGAGCAGTTCTTC. Residues: CASSPGDWPYEQFF. The rearrangement uses TRBV4-1 and TRBJ2-5; D not resolved. The J call could be wrong; TRBJ2-1 is a better fit for the DNA end. The CDR3 runs 14 residues. Germline lookup yields CDR1 MGHRA and CDR2 YSYEKL.

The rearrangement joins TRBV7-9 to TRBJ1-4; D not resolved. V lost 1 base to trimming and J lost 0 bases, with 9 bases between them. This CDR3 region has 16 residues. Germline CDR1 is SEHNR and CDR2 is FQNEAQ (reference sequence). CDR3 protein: CASSLGSVATNEKLFF. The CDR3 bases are TGTGCCAGCAGCTTAGGATCGGTTGCAACTAATGAAAAACTGTTTTTT.

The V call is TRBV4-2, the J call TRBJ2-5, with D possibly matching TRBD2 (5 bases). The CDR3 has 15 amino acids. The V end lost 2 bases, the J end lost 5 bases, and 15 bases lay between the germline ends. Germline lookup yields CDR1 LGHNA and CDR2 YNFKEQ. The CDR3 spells CASSQSPSRMETQYF. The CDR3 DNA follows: TGTGCCAGCAGCCAAAGCCCTAGCAGAATGGAGACCCAGTACTTC.

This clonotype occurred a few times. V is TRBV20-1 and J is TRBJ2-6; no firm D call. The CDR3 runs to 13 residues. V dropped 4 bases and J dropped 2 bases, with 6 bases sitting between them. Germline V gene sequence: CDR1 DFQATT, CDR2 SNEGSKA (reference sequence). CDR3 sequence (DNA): TGCAGTGCTACGGTGGCTGGGGCCAACGTCCTGACTTTC. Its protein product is CSATVAGANVLTF.